This entry lists 26 T cell receptor beta chains sequenced from one sample in a study of T cells expressing NK-cell markers. TCRdb reprocessed the 5' RACE reads and stores each CDR3 protein as one record, lacking DNA. This sample's table has approximately 150,000 distinct CDR3 sequences. The sequenced sample consisted of blood T cells: a sorted CD56 or NKG2C T cell subset, CD4+ or CD8+ T cells, or bulk PBMC T cells (not recorded which). Receptor source: a man younger than 35 in good health.

The CDR3 here is CASSLGGEQYF. The chain links TRBV5-6 to TRBJ2-7. CDR1 is SGHDT, CDR2 YYEEEE, per germline. The CDR3 loop spans 11 amino acids.

The chain employs TRBV6-2 or TRBV6-3 and TRBJ2-1. The CDR3 has 14 amino acids. Germline-derived CDR1 and CDR2 are MNHEY and SVGEGT. The CDR3 loop is CASGWETTYNEQFF.

The V and J genes are TRBV5-1 and TRBJ2-7; no DNA is available, so the TRBD2 call from TCRdb remains unchecked. CDR1 SGHRS and CDR2 YFSETQ come from the germline V gene. There are 14 residues in the CDR3. The CDR3 is CASSLGDSSYEQYF. Using reference TRBV5-1 and TRBJ2-7 for the parts outside the CDR3, the full variable domain is KAGVTQTPRYLIKTRGQQVTLSCSPISGHRSVSWYQQTPGQGLQFLFEYFSETQRNKGNFPGRFSGRQFSNSRSEMNVSTLELGDSALYLCASSLGDSSYEQYFGPGTRLTVT.

V usage is TRBV4-1 and J usage is TRBJ1-2; as DNA is missing, the TRBD1 call by TCRdb cannot be tested. CDR1 and CDR2 (germline): MGHRA, YSYEKL. This CDR3 is built from 15 residues. CDR3 residues: CASSQDRQSSYGYTF.

The gene calls are TRBV30 and TRBJ2-3; TCRdb picks TRBD2, but there is no DNA to check that call. The CDR3 is 16 amino acids. Germline V gives CDR1 GTSNPN, CDR2 SVGIG (reference sequence). The CDR3: CAWSGKMGPHTDTQYF.

The V and J genes are TRBV7-2 and TRBJ2-1; TCRdb's D call, TRBD2, is unchecked because there is no DNA. Germline V gene sequence: CDR1 SGHTA, CDR2 FQGNSA. The length of the CDR3 is 16 residues. The CDR3 reads CASSLLAGGHGNEQFF.

V is TRBV6-1 and J is TRBJ2-5. The CDR3 has 16 residues. Germline V gene data show CDR1 as MNHNS and CDR2 as SASEGT. This CDR3 reads CASRDLHGGYQETQYF.

The J gene is TRBJ2-1, the V gene TRBV23-1. TRBV23-1 is designated an ORF whose function remains uncertain. This CDR3 has 17 residues. The chain's CDR3 is CASSQSDPSRAYNEQFF.

This chain connects TRBV29-1 to TRBJ2-1. Germline CDR1 and CDR2: SQVTM and ANQGSEA. The CDR3 is 14 amino acids. This chain's CDR3 is CSVEAGPSYNEQFF.

The chain recombines TRBV9 with TRBJ1-1; TCRdb's D gene call, TRBD1, goes unchecked for lack of DNA. The germline CDR1 and CDR2 sequences are SGDLS and YYNGEE. The CDR3 is 15 residues long. The CDR3 region is CASSAGQGFRTEAFF.

This sequence joins TRBV7-8 and TRBJ1-4; TCRdb proposes TRBD1, but this gene call is untestable without DNA. CDR1 SGHVS and CDR2 FQNEAQ come from the germline V gene. The length of the CDR3 is 14 residues. The CDR3 spells CASSLGQPNEKLFF.

This rearrangement joins TRBV18 to TRBJ2-7; TCRdb lists TRBD2, though no DNA is available to test this call. The CDR3 spans 14 residues. Germline CDR1 and CDR2: KGHSH and LQKENI. The CDR3 sequence: CASSNSGTPYEQYF.

The chain recombines TRBV7-6 with TRBJ2-3; without DNA, the TCRdb call of TRBD1 cannot be checked. This CDR3 has 15 residues. Germline assignment: CDR1 SGHVS and CDR2 FNYEAQ. CDR3 in amino acids: CASSLGQVRTDTQYF.

The chain recombines TRBV11-2 with TRBJ2-3; TCRdb calls TRBD2, which cannot be checked without DNA. Germline lookup yields CDR1 SGHAT and CDR2 FQNNGV. The CDR3 loop spans 17 amino acids. CDR3 sequence reads: CASSLVGLARTSDTQYF.

V is TRBV14 and J is TRBJ2-7. The CDR3 consists of 13 residues. Germline V CDR1 and CDR2: SGHDN, FVKESK. The CDR3 loop is CASSQDPPSEQYF.

This chain joins TRBV24-1 and TRBJ2-5; lacking DNA, the TRBD1 call made by TCRdb goes unchecked. Germline-derived CDR1 and CDR2 are KGHDR and SFDVKD. The CDR3 has 14 amino acids. This CDR3 reads CATSDDPRGETQYF.

The chain recombines TRBV11-2 with TRBJ2-1. CDR3 size: 17 residues. Germline CDR1 SGHAT, CDR2 FQNNGV. The CDR3 spells CASSLVWSGIYYNEQFF. Together with reference TRBV11-2 and TRBJ2-1, the CDR3 gives the full variable domain: EAGVAQSPRYKIIEKRQSVAFWCNPISGHATLYWYQQILGQGPKLLIQFQNNGVVDDSQLPKDRFSAERLKGVDSTLKIQPAKLEDSAVYLCASSLVWSGIYYNEQFFGPGTRLTVL.

The rearrangement joins TRBV28 to TRBJ1-5. CDR1 is MDHEN, CDR2 SYDVKM, per germline. The CDR3 covers 14 residues. CDR3: CASSDGRSGQPQHF.

The chain's CDR3 is CASSSTLTGSYEQYF. V and J are TRBV12-3 or TRBV12-4 and TRBJ2-7; lacking DNA, the TRBD1 call made by TCRdb goes unchecked. This CDR3 has 15 amino acids.

V gene TRBV5-1 combines with J gene TRBJ1-1; TCRdb lists TRBD1, though no DNA is available to test this call. This CDR3 region has 12 residues. Germline V lookup: CDR1 SGHRS, CDR2 YFSETQ. The chain's CDR3 is CASSLVGRGEFF. The whole variable domain, filled in from reference TRBV5-1 and TRBJ1-1, reads KAGVTQTPRYLIKTRGQQVTLSCSPISGHRSVSWYQQTPGQGLQFLFEYFSETQRNKGNFPGRFSGRQFSNSRSEMNVSTLELGDSALYLCASSLVGRGEFFGQGTRLTVV.

The gene calls are TRBV20-1 and TRBJ1-2. Germline V lookup: CDR1 DFQATT, CDR2 SNEGSKA (reference sequence). CDR3 length equals 13 residues. CDR3 loop: CSARDQTTYGYTF.

The J gene is TRBJ2-2, the V gene TRBV6-4; without DNA, the TCRdb call of TRBD1 cannot be checked. Germline lookup yields CDR1 MRHNA and CDR2 SNTAGT. This CDR3 is 15 amino acids long. The CDR3 loop is CASSNRVMDTGELFF.

J is TRBJ2-2 and V is TRBV5-1; the D gene TCRdb calls, TRBD1, cannot be checked with no DNA. The CDR3 contains 15 residues. Germline CDR1 reads SGHRS; CDR2 reads YFSETQ. CDR3 sequence: CASSLLAGDDGELFF.

The CDR3 here is CASSSIAGDNEQFF. The chain links TRBV12-3 or TRBV12-4 to TRBJ2-1; TCRdb calls TRBD2, which cannot be checked without DNA. The CDR3 is made up of 14 amino acids.

The V call is TRBV25-1, the J call TRBJ2-3; the TCRdb D gene call, TRBD1, has no DNA to confirm it. CDR3 length: 16 residues. CDR1 and CDR2 (germline): MGHDK, SYGVNS. This CDR3 reads CASSEGRREFADTQYF.

The chain links TRBV11-2 to TRBJ1-4. The germline V gene encodes CDR1 SGHAT and CDR2 FQNNGV. CDR3 length: 15 amino acids. The CDR3 sequence: CASSSGDSGNEKLFF.